A selection of T cell receptor beta chains follows, all from one sample in a study of T cell responses to AZD1222 COVID-19 vaccine. TCRdb's table, derived via immunoSEQ multiplex PCR, lists solely in-frame clones and lacks some. This repertoire shows under 150,000 clones, around 90% found once; its top ten account for 0.9% to 1.3%. This specimen was peripheral blood, taken 28 days after the second AZD1222 dose. All receptors come from an adult who received the AZD1222 COVID-19 vaccine. CDR3s leave out the opening cysteine and the closing phenylalanine or tryptophan.

v_gene,j_gene,CDR3aa
TRBV24-1,TRBJ2-2,ATSPSHLGQTGELF
TRBV6-4,TRBJ1-1,ASSAGENTEAF
TRBV19,TRBJ2-1,ASSTVWGPYNEQF
TRBV7-3,TRBJ2-2,ASSRGSWDTGELF
TRBV23-1,TRBJ2-2,ASSQRQGDGGELF
TRBV6-2/TRBV6-3,TRBJ1-1,ASSYGRQRNTEAF
TRBV9,TRBJ2-2,ASSTDQGSTLTGELF
TRBV4-3,TRBJ2-3,ASSSAGASTDTQY
TRBV7-2,TRBJ2-7,ASSQTSGPSYEQY
TRBV5-1,TRBJ1-1,ASSLGAGLMNTEAF
TRBV11-3,TRBJ2-7,ASSLVGTSGEQY
TRBV18,TRBJ2-7,ASSPQGPYYEQY
TRBV4-1,TRBJ1-2,ASSQGLGAWGYT
TRBV18,TRBJ1-1,ASSISDDTEAF
TRBV7-3,TRBJ2-2,ASSPGAPNTGELF
TRBV19,TRBJ1-2,ASSISLGTLYGYT
TRBV5-1,TRBJ2-7,ASSLDGSSSYEQY
TRBV11-3,TRBJ1-1,ASSFRGGSTEAF
TRBV10-3,TRBJ1-1,AISESGVMNTEAF